These T cell receptor beta chains were read from a single sample in a study of CD8 T cells in ankylosing spondylitis. TCRdb independently ran MiXCR on the 5' RACE reads; one entry per CDR3 protein. This table holds fewer than 200,000 distinct CDR3 sequences, around a sixth found once. The sequenced sample consisted of blood, either unsorted or a sorted T cell fraction (not recorded which). Receptors were obtained from a male donor under 30 with ankylosing spondylitis or in good health (not recorded which). The conserved cysteine and the conserved F or W are not part of the CDR3 here. Fields, in order: V gene, D gene, CDR3 protein. D genes are given only for firm matches.

TRBV27 | . | ASSSLREGYTEAF
TRBV12-3/TRBV12-4 | . | ASSTRGVLAPTLH
TRBV5-1 | TRBD1 | ASSRTGGRQETQY
TRBV6-2/TRBV6-3 | . | ASSYVAGTVQETQY
TRBV12-3/TRBV12-4 | . | ASTYRVNEKLF
TRBV28 | . | ASSGPAGSSYNEQF
TRBV6-2/TRBV6-3 | . | ASTEEGETNQPQH
TRBV15 | . | ATSFHRAYEQY
TRBV20-1 | . | SARVGGDRQPQH
TRBV27 | . | ASSLGGTPYEQY
TRBV29-1 | . | SVETDRNIQY
TRBV20-1 | . | SASPPGSRANSPLH
TRBV14 | . | ASSQTLDEQF
TRBV6-5 | TRBD1 | ASSPTGGSNEKLF
TRBV3-1 | . | ASSPPGQETQY
TRBV20-1 | TRBD2 | SATGTSGIHEQF
TRBV5-5 | TRBD2 | ASSLVVSGRGYEQF
TRBV4-2 | . | ASSQSRNPGNTEAF
TRBV7-9 | TRBD1 | ASRPETGGVAGANVLT
TRBV7-3 | . | ASSLNPGRTDTQY
TRBV19 | . | ASRKGGETQY
TRBV6-2/TRBV6-3 | TRBD2 | SVGGSSEQY
TRBV20-1 | . | SANSVPYNEQF
TRBV6-2/TRBV6-3 | . | ASQRGLAAYNEQF
TRBV20-1 | . | SAAPGRDQPQH
TRBV9 | TRBD1 | ASSEQGVSPPQY
TRBV7-2 | . | ASSPIGSRLGEQF
TRBV6-5 | . | ASGGPGELF
TRBV6-6 | TRBD1 | ASRDRDRGYETQY
TRBV12-3/TRBV12-4 | . | ASSPGVYGYT
TRBV6-6 | . | ASILGTSTYNEQF
TRBV5-1 | . | ASSQGGKGYEQY
TRBV11-2 | . | ASSLLRMGEKLF
TRBV25-1 | . | ASSGSWDRAF
TRBV6-1 | . | ASSVPSRSYNEQF
TRBV6-2/TRBV6-3 | TRBD1 | ASSARDRFTYEQY
TRBV7-8 | . | ASTPSPLREQF
TRBV29-1 | . | SVGGDTQY
TRBV12-3/TRBV12-4 | . | ASSFAAEGEQY
TRBV10-3 | . | AISPDGRNEQF
TRBV6-4 | TRBD2 | ASSDSGDYNEQF
TRBV7-6 | TRBD2 | ASSLVAGANEQF
TRBV13 | . | ASSSGLANTGELF
TRBV7-9 | . | ASSLAMALQGNGYT